This T cell receptor (beta chain) was captured by sequencing in a study of cytomegalovirus exposure and HLA in healthy donors. Whole-study findings and limits: Later on, an analysis tied approximately 17,000 TCR beta sequences to HLA alleles at 0.05 false discovery rate.

Germline trimming cut 3 bases from V and 3 bases from J; bases unmatched to any gene: 9. Per germline, CDR1 SGHRS and CDR2 YFSETQ. This CDR3 has 16 residues. Turning to this clone: The antigen remains unidentified.

PCR amplification relied on 60 Vbeta primers (plus 13 Jbeta primers). TCRdb keeps only in-frame clones here, not all; method: immunoSEQ multiplex PCR. There are 110,000 to 150,000 clones in the sample, with 0.96% held by the top ten. The clonotype was recovered from a male donor in good health and CMV-seronegative. Sequenced: PBMCs. The chain has TRBV5-1 and TRBJ2-7; 10 bases are shared with TRBD1. The CDR3 region has the DNA TGCGCCAGCAGCTCGGACCGGGACAGGGGTGACTACGAGCAGTACTTC. Protein sequence: CASSSDRDRGDYEQYF.